Following are 15 T cell receptor beta chains from one sample sequenced in a study of OX40 agonist ivuxolimab in advanced cancers. The library was obtained by the immunoSEQ multiplex PCR assay. TCRdb mirrors the immuneACCESS table, restricted to in-frame sequences. Some clones are absent from its copies; in checked studies, under half trace to an unresolved V gene, and the reason for the others is unknown. For this sample the table gives around 99,000 clones, of which roughly 90% were detected only once. The biggest ten clones account for 0.15% to 0.2% of the sample. The source material was CD4+ or CD8+ T cells sorted from blood, sampled in a trial of the OX40 agonist ivuxolimab. The origin of the receptors is an adult with an advanced solid tumor such as melanoma, head and neck, liver or kidney cancer.

The CDR3 sequence is CASSVAQGFYGYTF. Written as DNA, the CDR3 is TGTGCCAGCAGCGTAGCCCAGGGGTTCTATGGCTACACCTTC. V usage is TRBV9 and J usage is TRBJ1-2, with a possible D match to TRBD1 (6 bases). The germline V gene has CDR1 SGDLS and CDR2 YYNGEE. V shed 0 bases and J shed 4 bases, with 10 bases lying between them. The CDR3 contains 14 residues.

As concerns this clone: The junction does not match germline at one end; this may be a read error. The rearrangement links TRBV30 to TRBJ1-3, with D possibly TRBD1 on 5 matching bases. CDR3 length equals 13 residues. Germline CDR1 is GTSNPN and CDR2 is SVGIG (reference sequence). CDR3 loop: CARRGFSGNTIYF. The DNA of the CDR3 is TGTGCCAGGAGGGGATTCTCTGGAAACACCATATATTTT. Filled out from reference TRBV30 and TRBJ1-3, the complete variable domain reads SQTIHQWPATLVQPVGSPLSLECTVEGTSNPNLYWYRQAAGRGLQLLFYSVGIGQISSEVPQNLSASRPQDRQFILSSKKLLLSDSGFYLCARRGFSGNTIYFGEGSWLTVV.

This chain links TRBV18 with TRBJ2-3, with D unclear. The CDR3 has 12 amino acids. Trimming stripped 2 bases from V and 2 bases from J, with 2 bases between. From germline, CDR1 is KGHSH and CDR2 LQKENI. This CDR3 is CASSPVTDTQYF. CDR3 bases: TGTGCCAGCTCACCAGTCACAGATACGCAGTATTTT. Drawing the rest from reference TRBV18 and TRBJ2-3, the complete variable domain is NAGVMQNPRHLVRRRGQEARLRCSPMKGHSHVYWYRQLPEEGLKFMVYLQKENIIDESGMPKERFSAEFPKEGPSILRIQQVVRGDSAAYFCASSPVTDTQYFGPGTRLTVL.

The chain is built from TRBV5-1 and TRBJ1-6, with a possible D match to TRBD1 (5 bases). The V end lost 0 bases, the J end lost 6 bases, and 13 bases lay between the germline ends. The CDR3 contains 16 residues. CDR1 is SGHRS, CDR2 YFSETQ, per germline. The CDR3 here is CASSLGVGLSNSPLHF. The CDR3 DNA is TGCGCCAGCAGCTTGGGAGTGGGGCTTTCTAATTCACCCCTCCACTTT. Looking up the rest from reference TRBV5-1 and TRBJ1-6 gives the full variable domain: KAGVTQTPRYLIKTRGQQVTLSCSPISGHRSVSWYQQTPGQGLQFLFEYFSETQRNKGNFPGRFSGRQFSNSRSEMNVSTLELGDSALYLCASSLGVGLSNSPLHFGNGTRLTVT.

V gene TRBV9 combines with J gene TRBJ2-5, with D possibly TRBD2 on 6 matching bases. V lost 0 bases, J lost 5 bases, and 14 bases lay in between. The CDR3 loop spans 15 amino acids. The germline CDR1 and CDR2 sequences are SGDLS and YYNGEE. The CDR3 sequence is CASSVAMGGGETQYF. The CDR3 nucleotides read TGTGCCAGCAGCGTAGCTATGGGGGGAGGTGAGACCCAGTACTTC.

The chain links TRBV19 to TRBJ2-7; 8 bases are shared with TRBD1. The CDR3 has 15 amino acids. V gave up 7 bases and J gave up 8 bases; unmatched junction bases: 16. Germline loops: CDR1 LNHDA, CDR2 SQIVND (reference sequence). CDR3 region: CASTKGGDRFVKQYF. The DNA for the CDR3 is TGTGCCAGTACCAAAGGAGGGGACAGGTTTGTGAAGCAGTACTTC.

The V call is TRBV28, the J call TRBJ2-1, with a possible D match to TRBD2 (5 bases). With 5 bases removed from V and 0 bases from J, the gap between germline ends came to 11 bases. The CDR3 totals 15 residues. Germline CDR1 is MDHEN and CDR2 is SYDVKM. The CDR3 protein is CASSRGPGSYNEQFF. In DNA form, the CDR3 reads TGTGCCAGCAGTCGGGGTCCAGGCTCCTACAATGAGCAGTTCTTC.

For the CDR3, the DNA is TGTGCCAGCAGCGCCGGCCGCACTGAAGCTTTCTTT. This gives the protein CASSAGRTEAFF. The chain uses TRBV6-1 and TRBJ1-1, with no clear D. V was shortened by 6 bases and J by 4 bases, with 9 bases between the two germline ends. Germline lookup yields CDR1 MNHNS and CDR2 SASEGT. The CDR3 has 12 residues.

V usage is TRBV29-1 and J usage is TRBJ2-1, with TRBD2 identical over 9 bases. The CDR3 extends over 15 amino acids. Germline CDR1 and CDR2: SQVTM and ANQGSEA. V trimming: 6 bases; J trimming: 2 bases; junction bases outside the gene matches: 8. The chain's CDR3 is CSVRSSGATYNEQFF. The CDR3 nucleotides read TGCAGCGTCCGTTCTAGCGGGGCCACCTACAATGAGCAGTTCTTC.

The chain employs TRBV11-3 and TRBJ2-3; D is uncertain. Trimming pared 5 bases from V and 5 bases from J, leaving 14 bases between. This CDR3 has 14 residues. Germline V gene sequence: CDR1 SGHNT, CDR2 YENEEA. Written as DNA, the CDR3 is TGTGCCAGCAGCCCGGGCCAATGGCTAGATACGCAGTATTTT. Translating it yields CASSPGQWLDTQYF.

The chain has TRBV7-9 and TRBJ1-1; 9 nucleotides match TRBD1. This CDR3 is 14 amino acids long. V trimming: 3 bases; J trimming: 1 base; junction bases outside the gene matches: 0. Looked up from germline, CDR1 is SEHNR and CDR2 is FQNEAQ (reference sequence). For the CDR3, the DNA is TGTGCCAGCAGCTTGGGACAGGGGAACACTGAAGCTTTCTTT. Translated: CASSLGQGNTEAFF.

This chain joins TRBV6-1 and TRBJ2-5; 11 nucleotides align to TRBD1. The CDR3 has 16 amino acids. CDR1 and CDR2 from the germline V gene are MNHNS and SASEGT. The J segment lost 4 bases and the V segment lost 4 bases, leaving 8 bases of the junction unmatched. The CDR3 protein is CASSGQGQGVRETQYF. DNA of the CDR3: TGTGCCAGCAGTGGGCAGGGACAGGGGGTACGAGAGACCCAGTACTTC.

This chain connects TRBV5-1 to TRBJ1-4; unclear D gene. The CDR3 covers 14 residues. Trimming stripped 0 bases from V and 3 bases from J, with 6 bases between. Germline assignment: CDR1 SGHRS and CDR2 YFSETQ. The CDR3 loop is CASSLGGSNEKLFF. The CDR3 nucleotides are TGCGCCAGCAGCTTGGGAGGTTCTAATGAAAAACTGTTTTTT. The whole variable domain, remainder taken from reference TRBV5-1 and TRBJ1-4, is KAGVTQTPRYLIKTRGQQVTLSCSPISGHRSVSWYQQTPGQGLQFLFEYFSETQRNKGNFPGRFSGRQFSNSRSEMNVSTLELGDSALYLCASSLGGSNEKLFFGSGTQLSVL.

The chain employs TRBV6-5 and TRBJ1-4, with D unresolved. CDR1 and CDR2 (germline): MNHEY, SVGAGI. The CDR3 extends over 13 amino acids. V shed 4 bases and J shed 8 bases, with 11 bases lying between them. The CDR3 loop is CASSSPWEEKLFF. The DNA for the CDR3 is TGTGCCAGCAGTTCACCTTGGGAAGAAAAACTGTTTTTT.

The CDR3 region is CASSRPGQGPYEQYF. Here the CDR3 DNA reads TGCGCCAGCAGCCGACCGGGACAGGGACCCTACGAGCAGTACTTC. J is TRBJ2-7 and V is TRBV4-1, with 9 bases that match TRBD1. The CDR3 extends over 15 amino acids. Trimming removed 4 bases from V and 2 bases from J; junction bases left unmatched: 6. Germline CDR1 MGHRA, CDR2 YSYEKL.